This T cell receptor (beta chain) was captured by sequencing in a study of type 1 regulatory T cells. Study-wide background: T-allo10 is a Tr1-enriched, alloantigen-specific CD4 T cell product made in vitro.

The germline V gene encodes CDR1 GTSNPN and CDR2 SVGIG (reference sequence). This CDR3 has 15 residues. Between the trimmed V and J ends, which lost 6 bases and 3 bases, there was a span of 17 bases. Via MiXCR, TCRdb re-called the reads, giving one row per CDR3 protein. The sample yields some 22,000 distinct CDR3 sequences, 72% seen once. Points on this clonotype: Antigen specificity is unknown.

Graft donor-derived T-allo10 cells were described as host-alloantigen-specific, anergic, and alloantigen-specifically suppressive. The rearrangement joins TRBV30 to TRBJ2-2, with D tentatively TRBD2 (5 bases). The specimen was cultured T cells, either the whole culture or a sorted T cell fraction (not recorded which). The subset was: Tr1-enriched cell product generated in vitro against host alloantigens. The TCR comes from a human donor in good health. The CDR3 protein is CACRTGGWYTGELFF. The CDR3 bases are TGTGCCTGCCGGACGGGCGGGTGGTACACCGGGGAGCTGTTTTTT.